This T cell receptor beta chain was observed in a study of blood T cell repertoires in COVID-19. Study context: Material from acute and convalescent COVID-19 was sourced from the United States, Italy and Spain. Sources were T cells, B-cell-depleted T cells, or PBMCs; the material itself was cDNA or gDNA.

The repertoire was sequenced with immunoSEQ multiplex PCR; TCRdb's copy has only in-frame clones and lacks some. Of roughly 290,000 clones in the sample, 80% to 95% are singletons; the top ten hold 6.8%. Trimming shortened V by 5 bases and J by 3 bases, and 14 bases separated the two germline ends. This CDR3 contains 14 residues. Per germline, CDR1 MNHEY and CDR2 SMNVEV (reference sequence). This clone was seen a single time. Sequenced sample: peripheral blood. The chain combines TRBV27 with TRBJ2-7; D may be TRBD1 (6 bases). The receptor was derived from a woman under 40 with COVID-19, enrolled during active disease. CDR3 protein: CASSLRDTFYEQYF. CDR3 coding DNA: TGTGCCAGCAGTCTCCGGGACACTTTCTACGAGCAGTACTTC.